The 21 T cell receptor beta chains below all came from one sample that was sequenced in a study of Ad26.COV2.S vaccination and SARS-CoV-2 variants. Treatment defined: roughly 20 received Ad26.COV2.S at low or high dose, single or two shots; 5 received placebo; per-sample allocation not given. Collection of samples fell on day 63 after the first vaccine or placebo injection. Clones were sequenced by immunoSEQ multiplex PCR, and TCRdb holds only the in-frame ones, with some missing. The repertoire holds a few hundred thousand clones, approximately 90% seen once, with around 3.6% in the top ten. The sample in question was peripheral blood, obtained in a trial of Ad26.COV2.S vaccine versus placebo. The receptors come from a person aged 18-60 years who received the Ad26.COV2.S COVID-19 vaccine or a placebo.

CDR3 sequence: CASSVEGLASYNEQFF. The DNA for the CDR3 is TGTGCCAGCAGCGTAGAGGGGCTAGCGTCTTACAATGAGCAGTTCTTC. V and J are TRBV9 and TRBJ2-1; D is possibly TRBD2 (6 bases). Trimming shortened V by 0 bases and J by 4 bases, and 14 bases separated the two germline ends. CDR3 size: 16 residues. Germline assignment: CDR1 SGDLS and CDR2 YYNGEE.

The chain couples TRBV7-7 to TRBJ2-2; D is uncertain. Germline V lookup: CDR1 SSHAT, CDR2 FNYEAQ (reference sequence). Deletions cut 3 bases from V and 4 bases from J, with 3 bases between. The CDR3 totals 12 residues. The chain's CDR3 is CASSFGTGELFF. The CDR3, as DNA: TGTGCCAGCAGCTTCGGCACCGGGGAGCTGTTTTTT. The entire variable domain, with the rest obtained from reference TRBV7-7 and TRBJ2-2, is as follows: GAGVSQSPRYKVTKRGQDVTLRCDPISSHATLYWYQQALGQGPEFLTYFNYEAQPDKSGLPSDRFSAERPEGSISTLTIQRTEQRDSAMYRCASSFGTGELFFGEGSRLTVL.

J is TRBJ2-1 and V is TRBV27; possible D gene TRBD1, 5 bases. The CDR3 sequence is 13 residues long. V shed 7 bases and J shed 10 bases, with 17 bases lying between them. In germline, CDR1 is MNHEY, CDR2 SMNVEV (reference sequence). The CDR3 loop is CASTPTQGREQFF. The CDR3 DNA is TGTGCCAGCACCCCAACTCAGGGTCGCGAGCAGTTCTTC.

The chain recombines TRBV19 with TRBJ1-1; D not resolved. Trimming cost V 0 bases and J 4 bases, with 9 bases left between them. CDR1 LNHDA and CDR2 SQIVND come from the germline V gene (reference sequence). This CDR3 is built from 14 residues. In nucleotides, the CDR3 is TGTGCCAGTAGTATAGACAGGAGTCGCACTGAAGCTTTCTTT. Protein product: CASSIDRSRTEAFF.

Here the CDR3 reads CASSSLAGVETQYF. The CDR3 bases are TGTGCCAGCAGCTCCCTAGCGGGGGTAGAGACCCAGTACTTC. This chain links TRBV5-6 with TRBJ2-5; 10 bases agree with TRBD2. Looked up from germline, CDR1 is SGHDT and CDR2 is YYEEEE. The CDR3 loop spans 14 amino acids. J gave up 4 bases and V 3 bases, and 3 bases lay outside the gene matches.

The chain links TRBV7-2 to TRBJ2-7; 8 bases map to TRBD1. J gave up 7 bases and V 5 bases, and 10 bases lay outside the gene matches. This CDR3 comprises 14 residues. Germline CDR1 SGHTA, CDR2 FQGNSA. The CDR3: CASSPAGGALEQYF. The CDR3 DNA reads as TGTGCCAGCAGCCCCGCAGGGGGCGCTTTGGAGCAGTACTTC.

Here the CDR3 DNA reads TGTGCCAGCAGGCCGACGGTGAGCGAGCAGTACTTC. Translation gives CASRPTVSEQYF. The gene calls are TRBV6-5 and TRBJ2-7, with no clear D. CDR3 length: 12 amino acids. Germline assignment: CDR1 MNHEY and CDR2 SVGAGI. The germline V and J ends were trimmed by 6 bases and 6 bases, with 12 bases remaining between them.

This rearrangement joins TRBV28 to TRBJ2-7, with D tentatively TRBD1 (8 bases). The CDR3 runs 16 residues. The germline CDR1 and CDR2 sequences are MDHEN and SYDVKM. V lost 5 bases, J lost 4 bases, and 21 bases lay in between. The CDR3 reads CASSPSTGGGPYEQYF. CDR3 nucleotide sequence: TGTGCCAGCAGTCCGAGCACAGGGGGGGGTCCTTACGAGCAGTACTTC.

J is TRBJ2-6 and V is TRBV10-3; 8 bases agree with TRBD2. The CDR3 contains 15 residues. Germline V gene lookup returns CDR1 ENHRY and CDR2 SYGVKD. The V segment lost 8 bases and the J segment 0 bases; nucleotides outside the gene matches: 3. This chain's CDR3 is CAIGLAGSGANVLTF. CDR3 DNA sequence: TGTGCCATCGGGCTAGCGGGCTCTGGGGCCAACGTCCTGACTTTC.

This chain joins TRBV13 and TRBJ2-2, with D perhaps TRBD1 (5 bases). Germline V CDR1 and CDR2: PRHDT, FYEKMQ (reference sequence). The CDR3 spans 15 residues. Trimming removed 5 bases at V and 6 bases at J, with 16 bases between. In nucleotides, the CDR3 is TGTGCCAGCAGCACCACCAGTAAAGGGGCCGGGGAGCTGTTTTTT. Encoded protein: CASSTTSKGAGELFF.

To note about this clone: The sample holds other DNA sequences that translate to the same CDR3. The chain joins TRBV19 to TRBJ2-2; D gene uncertain. Trimming shortened V by 7 bases and J by 7 bases, and 10 bases separated the two germline ends. Germline V gene sequence: CDR1 LNHDA, CDR2 SQIVND (reference sequence). This CDR3 has 12 amino acids. The CDR3 region is CASTPPGGELFF. CDR3 bases: TGTGCCAGTACCCCCCCGGGCGGGGAGCTGTTTTTT.

CDR3 amino acids: CASSLPSVYSTEAFF. In DNA form, the CDR3 reads TGTGCCAGCAGCTTACCTTCGGTGTATAGCACTGAAGCTTTCTTT. The rearrangement links TRBV7-8 to TRBJ1-1; D is ambiguous. The V end was cut by 2 bases, the J end by 4 bases, with 14 bases between. CDR1 is SGHVS and CDR2 is FQNEAQ in the germline V gene. This CDR3 has 15 residues.

This clone was seen once. The rearrangement links TRBV6-5 to TRBJ1-3; D gene ambiguous. Germline CDR1 MNHEY, CDR2 SVGAGI. The CDR3 totals 15 residues. Trimming shortened V by 2 bases and J by 2 bases, and 10 bases separated the two germline ends. The CDR3 DNA is TGTGCCAGCAGTTACACTCTCGGGACTGGAAACACCATATATTTT. As protein: CASSYTLGTGNTIYF.

This clone was seen just once. The CDR3 here is CASSPRVLQGARGYTF. CDR3 in DNA: TGTGCCAGCAGTCCCCGAGTATTACAGGGGGCGCGGGGCTACACCTTC. The J gene is TRBJ1-2, the V gene TRBV27; 9 bases match TRBD1. Germline assignment: CDR1 MNHEY and CDR2 SMNVEV (reference sequence). The J segment lost 8 bases and the V segment lost 5 bases, leaving 15 bases of the junction unmatched. The CDR3 consists of 16 residues.

V gene TRBV29-1 combines with J gene TRBJ2-7; TRBD2 matches at 10 bases. This CDR3 is 17 amino acids long. Germline loops: CDR1 SQVTM, CDR2 ANQGSEA. The trim removed 5 bases at V and 2 bases at J, leaving 15 bases unmatched. The CDR3 bases are TGCAGCGTTCCGGGACAGCTTCCTAGCGGGGGAACCTACGAGCAGTACTTC. Translated, it gives CSVPGQLPSGGTYEQYF.

The chain employs TRBV4-3 and TRBJ2-7; the match to TRBD2 covers 9 bases. CDR1 is LGHNA and CDR2 is YSLEER in the germline V gene. The ends lost 0 bases at V and 3 bases at J; junction bases unmatched: 3. The CDR3 loop spans 15 amino acids. Written as DNA, the CDR3 is TGCGCCAGCAGCCAAGAGCCTAGCGGGGTCTACGAGCAGTACTTC. It is translated as CASSQEPSGVYEQYF.

The sample holds one count of this clone. The chain uses TRBV19 and TRBJ1-5; no clear D gene. The germline V and J ends were trimmed by 3 bases and 3 bases, with 9 bases remaining between them. The CDR3 has 14 amino acids. CDR1 LNHDA and CDR2 SQIVND come from the germline V gene (reference sequence). CDR3 sequence: CASSILSLNQPQHF. CDR3 DNA sequence: TGTGCCAGTAGTATTCTCAGCCTCAATCAGCCCCAGCATTTT.

The chain employs TRBV30 and TRBJ2-1, with 12 bases matching TRBD2. This CDR3 has 13 residues. Trimming at V came to 8 bases and at J to 6 bases, leaving 5 bases not matched to a gene. The germline CDR1 and CDR2 sequences are GTSNPN and SVGIG (reference sequence). In DNA, the CDR3 is TGTGCCGGTACTAGCGGGGGGATCAATGAGCAGTTCTTC. Translated: CAGTSGGINEQFF.

V usage is TRBV30 and J usage is TRBJ1-1; D remains unclear. The CDR3 sequence is 14 residues long. CDR1 GTSNPN and CDR2 SVGIG come from the germline V gene (reference sequence). Trimming took off 2 bases at V and 1 base at J, with 11 bases between the two ends. CDR3 DNA sequence: TGTGCCTGGAGTTTTCGGGCCAGGAACACTGAAGCTTTCTTT. It codes for CAWSFRARNTEAFF.

The gene calls are TRBV19 and TRBJ2-1; the D gene is possibly TRBD2 (5 bases). The length of the CDR3 is 12 residues. The V and J ends lost 8 bases and 9 bases respectively, with 14 bases between them. Germline V gene data show CDR1 as LNHDA and CDR2 as SQIVND (reference sequence). This CDR3 is CASSLRGREQFF. In nucleotides, the CDR3 is TGTGCCAGTTCCCTCCGGGGTCGTGAGCAGTTCTTC. Based on the CDR3 plus reference TRBV19 and TRBJ2-1, the full variable domain is DGGITQSPKYLFRKEGQNVTLSCEQNLNHDAMYWYRQDPGQGLRLIYYSQIVNDFQKGDIAEGYSVSREKKESFPLTVTSAQKNPTAFYLCASSLRGREQFFGPGTRLTVL.

V gene TRBV7-2 combines with J gene TRBJ2-5, with 7 positions matching TRBD2. Germline trimming cut 1 base from V and 2 bases from J; bases unmatched to any gene: 4. Germline loops: CDR1 SGHTA, CDR2 FQGNSA. The CDR3 extends over 15 amino acids. CDR3 in amino acids: CASSLGGGSQETQYF. For the CDR3, the DNA is TGTGCCAGCAGCTTAGGCGGGGGTTCTCAAGAGACCCAGTACTTC.